This TCR beta chain was retrieved from a study of shared clonotypes between healthy human individuals. Study-wide background: Each donor's CD4 naive and CD4 memory cells filled three plates apiece, CD8 naive two, and CD8 memory one. Overall study results and limits: Generation probabilities of non-shared clonotypes were lower (relative to those shared by all four donors). Generally, naive subsets (rather than memory subsets) showed larger estimated richness.

For this clone: The target antigen is unknown.

Authors' methods: Without quality scores, immunoSEQ junctional reads could not be filtered like full-length reads. Clones were sequenced by immunoSEQ multiplex PCR, and TCRdb holds only the in-frame ones, with some missing. The V and J calls and clone size come from that table; D and trimming were worked out from the DNA. The sample shows 550,000 to 600,000 clones, nearly 98% of them seen only once. Trimming cost V 2 bases and J 2 bases, with 13 bases left between them. The CDR3 is 16 residues long. Germline V gives CDR1 SGHAT, CDR2 FQNNGV. CD8 cells regarded as naive lacked CD45RO, were positively chosen for CCR7, and omitted terminally differentiated effector memory CD45RA+ cells.

Sequenced: naive CD8+ T cells sorted from blood. The clonotype was recovered from a man aged 25 to 45 in good health. This rearrangement joins TRBV11-2 to TRBJ2-1, with no clear D. The CDR3 here is CASSLPLHQAYNEQFF. In DNA form, the CDR3 reads TGTGCCAGCAGCTTACCCCTACATCAGGCCTACAATGAGCAGTTCTTC.